The T cell receptor (beta chain) described here comes from a study of T cell changes during pregnancy in multiple sclerosis. Per the germline V gene, CDR1 is SNHLY and CDR2 is FYNNEI. The CDR3 sequence is 15 residues long. V was pared by 1 base and J by 10 bases, with 14 bases between. Clones were read by immunoSEQ multiplex PCR, and TCRdb kept only the in-frame ones, dropping some. The repertoire holds 68,000 or so clones, with just over 90% as singletons. The gene calls are TRBV2 and TRBJ1-6, with D perhaps TRBD1 (5 bases). The TCR sequence derives from a female donor in good health, enrolled as a control in a pregnancy study. The material sequenced was peripheral blood, taken in the second trimester of pregnancy. CDR3 sequence: CASSEGGRGWSPLHF. The DNA of the CDR3 is TGTGCCAGCAGTGAAGGTGGGAGGGGTTGGTCACCCCTCCACTTT.